This TCR beta chain was identified in a study of T cells in Graves' hyperthyroidism and ophthalmopathy. CDR3 length equals 16 residues. V was clipped by 5 bases and J by 6 bases; unmatched bases: 9. The V gene's germline CDR1 is MGHDK and CDR2 SYGVNS. RNA transcripts gave rise to amplified TCR beta CDR3 regions. The TCR CDR3 first-round RT-PCR relied on the HTBI primer set. Via MiXCR, TCRdb re-called the multiplex PCR reads, giving one row per CDR3 protein. Of 350,000 to 450,000 distinct CDR3 sequences in the sample, approximately 15% were seen once. The clonotype originates from a woman aged 60-75 years with Graves' hyperthyroidism. The chain uses TRBV25-1 and TRBJ2-2, with 10 bases that match TRBD2. The sample consisted of blood. The chain's CDR3 is CASSSRASGSPGELFF. Written as DNA, the CDR3 is TGTGCCAGCAGTAGCCGGGCTAGCGGGAGTCCCGGGGAGCTGTTTTTT.